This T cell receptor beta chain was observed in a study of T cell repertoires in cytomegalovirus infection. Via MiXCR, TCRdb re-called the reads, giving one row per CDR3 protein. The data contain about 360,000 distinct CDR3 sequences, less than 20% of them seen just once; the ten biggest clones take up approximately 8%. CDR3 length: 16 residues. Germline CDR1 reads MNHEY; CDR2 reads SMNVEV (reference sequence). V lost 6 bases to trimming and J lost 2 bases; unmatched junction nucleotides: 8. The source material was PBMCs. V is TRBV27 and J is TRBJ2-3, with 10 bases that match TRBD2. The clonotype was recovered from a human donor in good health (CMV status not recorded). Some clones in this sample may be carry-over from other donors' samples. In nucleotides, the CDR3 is TGTGCCAGCAGACAATTAGCGGGAGGCTTCACAGATACGCAGTATTTT. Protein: CASRQLAGGFTDTQYF.